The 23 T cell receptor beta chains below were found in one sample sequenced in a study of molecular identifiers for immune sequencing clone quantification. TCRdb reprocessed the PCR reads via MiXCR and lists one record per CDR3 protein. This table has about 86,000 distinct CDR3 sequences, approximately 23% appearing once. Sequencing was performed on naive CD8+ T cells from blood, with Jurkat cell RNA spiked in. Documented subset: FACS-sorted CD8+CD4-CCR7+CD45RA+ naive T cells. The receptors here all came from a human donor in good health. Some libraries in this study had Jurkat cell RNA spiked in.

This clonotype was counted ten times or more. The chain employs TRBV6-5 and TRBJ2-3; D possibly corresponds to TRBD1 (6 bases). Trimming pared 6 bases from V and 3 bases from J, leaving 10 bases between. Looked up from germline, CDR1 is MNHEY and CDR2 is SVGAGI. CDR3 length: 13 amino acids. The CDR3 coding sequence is TGTGCCAGCAGCCAGGGGCTGACAGATACGCAGTATTTT. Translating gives CASSQGLTDTQYF.

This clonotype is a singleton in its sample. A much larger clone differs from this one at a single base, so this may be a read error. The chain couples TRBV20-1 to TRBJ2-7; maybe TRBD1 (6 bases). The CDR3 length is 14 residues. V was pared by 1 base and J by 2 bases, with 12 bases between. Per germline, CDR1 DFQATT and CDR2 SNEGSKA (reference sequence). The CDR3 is CSARAGQCPYEQYF. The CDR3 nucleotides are TGCAGTGCTAGAGCCGGACAGTGTCCCTACGAGCAGTACTTC.

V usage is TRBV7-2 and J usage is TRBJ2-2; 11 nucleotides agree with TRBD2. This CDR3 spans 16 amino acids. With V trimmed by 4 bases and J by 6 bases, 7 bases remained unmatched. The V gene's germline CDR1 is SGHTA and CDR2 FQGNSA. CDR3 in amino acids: CASSYSGRAVAGELFF. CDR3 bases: TGTGCCAGCAGCTATAGCGGGAGGGCTGTCGCCGGGGAGCTGTTTTTT.

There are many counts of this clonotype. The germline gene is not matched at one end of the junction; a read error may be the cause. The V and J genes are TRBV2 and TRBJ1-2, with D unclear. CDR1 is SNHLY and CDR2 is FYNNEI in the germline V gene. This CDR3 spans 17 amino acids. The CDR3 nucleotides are TGTGCCAGCAGCGAAGGGTACGGCAAGGAGCAGGACTATGGCTACACCTTC. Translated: CASSEGYGKEQDYGYTF.

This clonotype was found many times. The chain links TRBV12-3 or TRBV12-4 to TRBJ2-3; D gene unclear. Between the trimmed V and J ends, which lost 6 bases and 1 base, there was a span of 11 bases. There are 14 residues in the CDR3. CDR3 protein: CASRPDDGTDTQYF. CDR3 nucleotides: TGTGCCAGCAGACCTGACGACGGCACAGATACGCAGTATTTT.

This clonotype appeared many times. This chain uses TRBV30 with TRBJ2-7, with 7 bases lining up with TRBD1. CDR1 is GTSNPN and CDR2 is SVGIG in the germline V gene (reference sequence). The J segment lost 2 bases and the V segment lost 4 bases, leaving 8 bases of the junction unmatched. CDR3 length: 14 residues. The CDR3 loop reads CAWTKTGLTYEQYF. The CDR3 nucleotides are TGTGCCTGGACGAAGACAGGGCTCACCTACGAGCAGTACTTC.

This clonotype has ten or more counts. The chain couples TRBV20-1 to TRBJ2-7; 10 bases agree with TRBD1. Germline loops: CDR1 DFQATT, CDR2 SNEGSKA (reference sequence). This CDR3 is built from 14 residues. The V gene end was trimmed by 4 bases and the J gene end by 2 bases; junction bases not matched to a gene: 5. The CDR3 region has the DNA TGCAGTGCTAAGGGACAGGGGAGCGCCTACGAGCAGTACTTC. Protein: CSAKGQGSAYEQYF.

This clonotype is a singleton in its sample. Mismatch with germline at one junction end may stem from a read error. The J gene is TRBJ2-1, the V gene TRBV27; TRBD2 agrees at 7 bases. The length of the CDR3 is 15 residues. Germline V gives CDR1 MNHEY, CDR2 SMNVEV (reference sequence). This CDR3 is CAGSFGLAAVHEQFF. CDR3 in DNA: TGTGCCGGCAGTTTTGGGCTAGCGGCGGTCCATGAGCAGTTCTTC.

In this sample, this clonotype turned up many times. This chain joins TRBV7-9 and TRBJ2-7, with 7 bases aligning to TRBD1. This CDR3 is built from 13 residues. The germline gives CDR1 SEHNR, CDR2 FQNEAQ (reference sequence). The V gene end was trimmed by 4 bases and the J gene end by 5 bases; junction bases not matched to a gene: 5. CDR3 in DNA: TGTGCCAGCAGCTCGACAGGGTCCGACGAGCAGTACTTC. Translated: CASSSTGSDEQYF.

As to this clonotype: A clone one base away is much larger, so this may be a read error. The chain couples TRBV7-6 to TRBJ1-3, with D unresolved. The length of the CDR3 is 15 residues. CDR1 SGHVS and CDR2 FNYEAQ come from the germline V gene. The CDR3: CASSMDRSSGITIYF. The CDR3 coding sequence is TGTGCCAGCAGCATGGACCGGTCCTCTGGAATCACCATATATTTT.

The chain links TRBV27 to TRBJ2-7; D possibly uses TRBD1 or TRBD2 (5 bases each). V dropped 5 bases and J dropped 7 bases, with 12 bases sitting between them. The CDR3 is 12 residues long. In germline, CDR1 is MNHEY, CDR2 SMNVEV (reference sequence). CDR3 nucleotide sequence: TGTGCCAGCAGTCTAGCAGGGCGGGAGCAGTACTTC. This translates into CASSLAGREQYF.

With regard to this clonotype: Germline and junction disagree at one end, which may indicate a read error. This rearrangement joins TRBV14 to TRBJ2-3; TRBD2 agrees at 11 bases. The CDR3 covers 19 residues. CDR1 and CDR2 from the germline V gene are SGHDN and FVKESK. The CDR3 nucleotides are TGTTCCAGCAGCCAAGTCCGGCTAGCGGGAGGTTGGGGCACGGATACGCAGTATTTT. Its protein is CSSSQVRLAGGWGTDTQYF.

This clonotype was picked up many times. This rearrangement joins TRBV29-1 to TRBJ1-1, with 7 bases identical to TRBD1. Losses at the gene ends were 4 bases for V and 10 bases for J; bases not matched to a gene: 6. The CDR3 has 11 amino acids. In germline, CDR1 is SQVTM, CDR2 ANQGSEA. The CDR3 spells CSVGTGLGAFF. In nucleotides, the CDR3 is TGCAGCGTTGGGACAGGCTTGGGAGCTTTCTTT.

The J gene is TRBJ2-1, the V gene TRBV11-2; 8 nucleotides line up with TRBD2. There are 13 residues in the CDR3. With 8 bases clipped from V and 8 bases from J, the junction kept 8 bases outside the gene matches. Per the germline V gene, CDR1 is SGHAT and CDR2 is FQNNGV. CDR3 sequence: CASGLAPGDEQFF. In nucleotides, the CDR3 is TGTGCCAGCGGACTAGCCCCCGGAGATGAGCAGTTCTTC. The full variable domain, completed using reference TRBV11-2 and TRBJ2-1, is EAGVAQSPRYKIIEKRQSVAFWCNPISGHATLYWYQQILGQGPKLLIQFQNNGVVDDSQLPKDRFSAERLKGVDSTLKIQPAKLEDSAVYLCASGLAPGDEQFFGPGTRLTVL.

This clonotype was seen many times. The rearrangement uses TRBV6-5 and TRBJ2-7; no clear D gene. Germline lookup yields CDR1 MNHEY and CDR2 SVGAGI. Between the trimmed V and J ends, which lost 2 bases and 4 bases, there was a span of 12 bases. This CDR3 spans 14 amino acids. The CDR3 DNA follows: TGTGCCAGCAGTTACATGGATGGTGGGTACGAGCAGTACTTC. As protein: CASSYMDGGYEQYF.

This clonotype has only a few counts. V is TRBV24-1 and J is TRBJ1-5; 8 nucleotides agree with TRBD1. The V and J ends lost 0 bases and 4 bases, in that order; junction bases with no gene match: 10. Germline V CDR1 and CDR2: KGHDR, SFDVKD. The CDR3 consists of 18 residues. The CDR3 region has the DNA TGTGCCACCAGTGATTTGGACCAGGGGGCAGTGGGGAATCAGCCCCAGCATTTT. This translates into CATSDLDQGAVGNQPQHF.

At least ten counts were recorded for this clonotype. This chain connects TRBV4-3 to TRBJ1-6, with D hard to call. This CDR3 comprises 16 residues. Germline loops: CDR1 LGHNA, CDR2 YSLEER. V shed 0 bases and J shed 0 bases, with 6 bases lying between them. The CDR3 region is CASSQDGSSYNSPLHF. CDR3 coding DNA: TGCGCCAGCAGCCAAGATGGGAGCTCCTATAATTCACCCCTCCACTTT.

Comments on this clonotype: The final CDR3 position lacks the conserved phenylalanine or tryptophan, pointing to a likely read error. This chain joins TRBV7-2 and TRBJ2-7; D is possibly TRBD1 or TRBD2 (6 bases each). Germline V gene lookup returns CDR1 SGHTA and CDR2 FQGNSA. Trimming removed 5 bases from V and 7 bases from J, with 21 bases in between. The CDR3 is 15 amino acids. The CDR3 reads CASSHRDLARLEQYL. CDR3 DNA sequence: TGTGCCAGCAGCCACAGGGACTTGGCCCGCTTAGAGCAGTACCTC.

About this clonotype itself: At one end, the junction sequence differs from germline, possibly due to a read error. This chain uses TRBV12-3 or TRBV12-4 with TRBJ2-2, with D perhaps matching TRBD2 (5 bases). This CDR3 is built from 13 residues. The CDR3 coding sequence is TGTGCCAGCAGTCTCGCGAACACCGGGGAGCTGTCTTTT. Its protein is CASSLANTGELSF.

CDR3: CSVEVRSAGRLYNEQFF. The CDR3 DNA follows: TGCAGCGTTGAAGTTCGATCGGCAGGGAGGCTCTACAATGAGCAGTTCTTC. The J gene is TRBJ2-1, the V gene TRBV29-1, with D possibly matching TRBD2 (6 bases). V was trimmed by 1 base and J by 3 bases, leaving 19 bases between them. Germline V gene lookup returns CDR1 SQVTM and CDR2 ANQGSEA. The CDR3 totals 17 residues.

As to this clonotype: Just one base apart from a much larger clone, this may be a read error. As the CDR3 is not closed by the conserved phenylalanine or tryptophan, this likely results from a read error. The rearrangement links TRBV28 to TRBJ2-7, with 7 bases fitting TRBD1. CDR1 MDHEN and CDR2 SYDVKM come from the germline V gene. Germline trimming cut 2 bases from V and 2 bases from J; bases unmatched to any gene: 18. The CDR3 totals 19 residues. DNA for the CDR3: TGTGCCAGCAGTTTACACGAAATTTCAACAGGGGCTTTGGCCTACGAGCAGTACCTC. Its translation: CASSLHEISTGALAYEQYL.

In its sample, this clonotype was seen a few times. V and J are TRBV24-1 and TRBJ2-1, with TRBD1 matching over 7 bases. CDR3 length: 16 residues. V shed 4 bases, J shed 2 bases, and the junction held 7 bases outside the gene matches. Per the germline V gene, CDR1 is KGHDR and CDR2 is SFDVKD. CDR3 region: CATSDIPTGAYNEQFF. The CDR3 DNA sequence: TGTGCCACCAGTGACATCCCCACAGGGGCCTACAATGAGCAGTTCTTC.

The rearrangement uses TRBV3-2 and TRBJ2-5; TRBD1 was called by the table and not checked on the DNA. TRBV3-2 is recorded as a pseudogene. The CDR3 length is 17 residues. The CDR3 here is CASSRLGRGRLEETQYF. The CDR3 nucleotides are TGTGCCAGCAGCCGCCTCGGAAGGGGGCGTCTAGAAGAGACCCAGTACTTC.